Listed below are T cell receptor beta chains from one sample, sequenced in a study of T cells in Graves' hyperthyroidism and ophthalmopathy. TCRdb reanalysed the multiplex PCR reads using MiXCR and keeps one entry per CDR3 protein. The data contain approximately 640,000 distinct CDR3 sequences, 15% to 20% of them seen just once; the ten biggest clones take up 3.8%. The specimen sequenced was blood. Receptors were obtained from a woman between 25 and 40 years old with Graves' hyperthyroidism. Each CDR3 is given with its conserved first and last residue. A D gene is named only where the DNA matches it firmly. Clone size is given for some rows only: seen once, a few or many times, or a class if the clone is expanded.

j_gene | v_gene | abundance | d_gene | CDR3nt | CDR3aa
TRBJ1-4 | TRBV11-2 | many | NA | TGTGCCAGCAGCCCGATGGAGGGTGAAAAACTGTTTTTT | CASSPMEGEKLFF
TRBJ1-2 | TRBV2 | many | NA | TGTGCCAGCGAGGTGGCAGAAAGAGATGGCTACACCTTC | CASEVAERDGYTF
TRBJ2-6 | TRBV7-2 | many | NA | TGTGCCAGCAGCTTAGGAGGCTCTGGGGCCAACGTCCTGACTTTC | CASSLGGSGANVLTF
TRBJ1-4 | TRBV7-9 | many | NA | TGTGCCAGCAGCGCAACATGGGAAAAACTGTTTTTT | CASSATWEKLFF
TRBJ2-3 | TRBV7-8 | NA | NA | TGTGCCGGCAGCCCACCCGCCAGAGATACGCAGTATTTT | CAGSPPARDTQYF
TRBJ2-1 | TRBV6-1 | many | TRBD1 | TGTGCCAGCAGTGAGTGGACAGGGGGCTTCATCGCGGGAAGAACTAATGAGCAGTTCTTC | CASSEWTGGFIAGRTNEQFF
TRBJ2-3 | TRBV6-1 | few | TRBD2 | TGTGCCAGCAGCCGTACTAGCGGCGCAACTACAATAATTAGCACAGATACGCAGTATTTT | CASSRTSGATTIISTDTQYF
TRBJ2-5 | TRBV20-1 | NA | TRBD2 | TGCAGTGCTAGAAGTATGGTCGGGAGGCCCCTTCAAGAGACCCAGTACTTC | CSARSMVGRPLQETQYF
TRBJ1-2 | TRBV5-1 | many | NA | TGCGCCAGCAGCCCCCACCCACTGGACAGCTATGGCTACACCTTC | CASSPHPLDSYGYTF
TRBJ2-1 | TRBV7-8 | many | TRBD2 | TGTGCCAGCAGCTTAGACGGGGGGAGGACCTACAATGAGCAGTTCTTC | CASSLDGGRTYNEQFF
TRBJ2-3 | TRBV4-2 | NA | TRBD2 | TGTGCCAGCAGCCAAGAGGGCGGGAGCCGCACAGATACGCAGTATTTT | CASSQEGGSRTDTQYF
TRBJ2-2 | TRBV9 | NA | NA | TGTGCCAGCAGCGTAGATGGGGGGCCCGGGGAGCTGTTTTTT | CASSVDGGPGELFF
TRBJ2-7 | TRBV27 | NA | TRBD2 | TGTGCCAGCAGTTTAGCGGGAGGGCCCGGGCAGTACTTC | CASSLAGGPGQYF
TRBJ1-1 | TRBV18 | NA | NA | TGTGCCAGCTCATACGAACGAGGACAGCTTGAAGCTTTCTTT | CASSYERGQLEAFF
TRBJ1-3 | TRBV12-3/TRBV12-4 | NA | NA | TGTGCCAGCAGCCCTTTCAGGGGCGGTGGAAACACCATATATTTT | CASSPFRGGGNTIYF
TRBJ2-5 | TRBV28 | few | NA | TGTGCCAGCAGTTTATACTCTGGAACAGCCCGTGGGGAGACCCAGTACTTC | CASSLYSGTARGETQYF
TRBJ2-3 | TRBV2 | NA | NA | TGTGCCAGCAGGGCGGTAAGCCAGACAGATACGCAGTATTTT | CASRAVSQTDTQYF
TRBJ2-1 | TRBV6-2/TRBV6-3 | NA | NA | TGTGCCAGCAGGACAGAACTATCCTACAATGAGCAGTTCTTC | CASRTELSYNEQFF
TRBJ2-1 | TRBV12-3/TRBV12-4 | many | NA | TGTGCCAGCAGTCCCAACGTGGGGCCCCCACATAATGAGCAGTTCTTC | CASSPNVGPPHNEQFF
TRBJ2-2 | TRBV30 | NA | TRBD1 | TGTGCCTGGGTCCCGGGACAGGGTAACACCGGGGAGCTGTTTTTT | CAWVPGQGNTGELFF
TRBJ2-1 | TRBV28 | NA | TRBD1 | TGTGCGATCAGTTCGACAGGGTTCACCTACAATGAGCAGTTCTTC | CAISSTGFTYNEQFF
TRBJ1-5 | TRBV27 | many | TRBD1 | TGTGCCAGCAGTATTCAGGGGGCTAATTCGCCCCAGCATTTT | CASSIQGANSPQHF
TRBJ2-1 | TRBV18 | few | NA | TGTGCCAGCTCACCAAGGGGAATTGGTTACAATGAGCAGTTCTTC | CASSPRGIGYNEQFF
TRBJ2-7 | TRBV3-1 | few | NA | TGTGCCAGCAGCCATTACCGAAGGGACGAGCAGTACTTC | CASSHYRRDEQYF
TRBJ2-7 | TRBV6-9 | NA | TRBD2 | TGTGCCAGCAGATACCCCGGGACTAGCGGGAGGACCCACGAGCAGCACTTC | CASRYPGTSGRTHEQHF
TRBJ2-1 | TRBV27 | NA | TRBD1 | TGTGCCAGCAGTTTATCAGGGGGCGCCCCCGATGAGCAGTTCTTC | CASSLSGGAPDEQFF
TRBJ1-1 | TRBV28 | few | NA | TGTGCCAGCGAAAGCCTGACGGGGCGGGCCGAAGCTTTCTTT | CASESLTGRAEAFF
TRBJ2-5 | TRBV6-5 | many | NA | TGTGCCAGCAGTTACTCGGGGTATAGCGGACAAGAGACCCAGTACTTC | CASSYSGYSGQETQYF
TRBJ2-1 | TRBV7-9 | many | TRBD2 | TGTGCCAGCAGCCTGCTACCGGGACTAGGTTCCAATGAGCAGTTCTTC | CASSLLPGLGSNEQFF
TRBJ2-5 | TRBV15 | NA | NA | TGTGCCACCAGCCACAGCGCCGCGTACCAAGAGACCCAGTACTTC | CATSHSAAYQETQYF
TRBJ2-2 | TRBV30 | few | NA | TGTGCCTGGAGTAAGCCGGGCACCGGGGAGCTGTTTTTT | CAWSKPGTGELFF
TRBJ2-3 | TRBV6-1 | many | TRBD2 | TGTGCCAGCAGACGCCTGGGGACTAGCGGGAGATGGGGTGTGGTCCCAGATACGCAGTATTTT | CASRRLGTSGRWGVVPDTQYF
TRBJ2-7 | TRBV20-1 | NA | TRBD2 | TGCAGGGCTAGAGTGGCGGGAGTGTCCTACGAGCAGTACTTC | CRARVAGVSYEQYF
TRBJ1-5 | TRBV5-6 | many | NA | TGTGCCAGCAGCTTGGGGACTCATAGCAATCAGCCCCAGCATTTT | CASSLGTHSNQPQHF
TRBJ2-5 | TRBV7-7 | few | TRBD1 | TGTGCTAGCAGCTCGGGACAGGAGCAGGAGACCCAGTACTTC | CASSSGQEQETQYF
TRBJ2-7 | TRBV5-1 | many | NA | TGCGCCAGCAGCTTGGGGGCAGGGACCAACGAGCAGTACTTC | CASSLGAGTNEQYF
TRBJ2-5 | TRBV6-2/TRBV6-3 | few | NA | TGTGCCAGCAGTTACGGGACCCAAGAGACCCAGTACTTC | CASSYGTQETQYF
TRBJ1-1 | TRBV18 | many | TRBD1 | TGTGCCAGCTCACGACAGGGGAGACGAGCTTTCTTT | CASSRQGRRAFF
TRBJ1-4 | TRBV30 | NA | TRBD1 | TGTGCCTGGAGTGTGAGGGGGCGCAGTGAAAAACTGTTTTTT | CAWSVRGRSEKLFF
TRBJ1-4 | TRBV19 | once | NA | TGTGCCAGTAGTATTTACGATGTAGGCACTAATGAAAAACTGTTTTTT | CASSIYDVGTNEKLFF
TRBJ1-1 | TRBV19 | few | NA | TGTGCCAGTAGTATGGAGATTATGAACACTGAAGCTTTCTTT | CASSMEIMNTEAFF
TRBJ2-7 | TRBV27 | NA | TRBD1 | TGTGCCAGCAGTTCCGGGACAGACTCCTACGAGCGGTACTTC | CASSSGTDSYERYF
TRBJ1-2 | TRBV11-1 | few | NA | TGTGCCAGCAGCAACTGGACGCGGCCCTATGGCTACACCTTC | CASSNWTRPYGYTF
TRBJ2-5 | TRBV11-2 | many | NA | TGTGCCAGCAGCTTAGATAGGCTCTCACCTATAACCTCTACCCAGTACTTC | CASSLDRLSPITSTQYF
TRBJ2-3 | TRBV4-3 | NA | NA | TGCGCCAGCAGCCAAGAAGGGAACACAGATACGCAGTATTTT | CASSQEGNTDTQYF
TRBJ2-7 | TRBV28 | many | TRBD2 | TGTGCCAGCAGTTTGTTTACGGCGGGAGGGCCCTTAAGAGAGCAGTACTTC | CASSLFTAGGPLREQYF
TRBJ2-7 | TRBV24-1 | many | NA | TGTGCCACCAGCCACAGGAACTCCTACGAGCAGTACTTC | CATSHRNSYEQYF
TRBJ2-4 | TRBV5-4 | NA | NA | TGTGCCAGCAGGGCGGAGTTAGCCAAAAACATTCAGTACTTC | CASRAELAKNIQYF
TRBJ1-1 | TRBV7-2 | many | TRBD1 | TGTGCCAGCAGCTACAGGGGGGGTGACACTGAAGCTTTCTTT | CASSYRGGDTEAFF
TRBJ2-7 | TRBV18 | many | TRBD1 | TGTGCCAGCAGTCCCCGGACAGGGTCCTACGAGCAGTACTTC | CASSPRTGSYEQYF
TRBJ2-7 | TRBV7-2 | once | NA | TGTGCCAGCAGCTTCAGAGCCAACCCCGACGAGCAGTACTTC | CASSFRANPDEQYF
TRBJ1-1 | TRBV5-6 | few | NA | TGTGCCAGCAGCTTGGCCATGGGGGGGGGTCTGAACACTGAAGCTTTCTTT | CASSLAMGGGLNTEAFF
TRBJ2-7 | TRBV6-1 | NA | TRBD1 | TGTGCCAGCATTTACGCAGGGGGATACGAGCAGTACTTC | CASIYAGGYEQYF
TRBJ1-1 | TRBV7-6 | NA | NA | TGTGCCAGCAGCTATCTTACTGAAGCTTTCTTT | CASSYLTEAFF
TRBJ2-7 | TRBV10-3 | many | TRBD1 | TGTGCCATCAGGGGGGACAGGGGATCCTACGAGCAGTACTTC | CAIRGDRGSYEQYF
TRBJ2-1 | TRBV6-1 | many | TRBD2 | TGTGCCAGCAGTGAACTAGCGGGAGGGTTCAATGAGCAGTTCTTC | CASSELAGGFNEQFF
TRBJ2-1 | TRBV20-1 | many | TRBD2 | TGCAGTGCTAAAGGTGCTAGCGGGTACAATGAGCAGTTCTTC | CSAKGASGYNEQFF
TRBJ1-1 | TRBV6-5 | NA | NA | TGTGCCAGCAGTTTCTCCGGGACTCGGGGTGCTGAAGCTTTCTTT | CASSFSGTRGAEAFF
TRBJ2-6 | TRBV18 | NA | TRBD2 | TGTGCCAGCTCGGACCGACTAGCGGGAAACTCTGGGGCCAACGTCCTGACTTTC | CASSDRLAGNSGANVLTF
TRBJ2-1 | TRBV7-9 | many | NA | TGTGCCAGCAGCGGGCGGGGGCCACCTAGGAATGAGCAGTTCTTC | CASSGRGPPRNEQFF